Presented here are 30 T cell receptor beta chains from one specimen sequenced in a study of blood T cells in healthy people across ages. With a J-beta primer mix and a sample-barcoded 5' primer, a second PCR ran about 7 to 11 cycles. MiXCR, run by TCRdb on the 5' RACE reads, gives a single entry per CDR3 protein. The sample holds approximately 1.5 million distinct CDR3 sequences; almost 35% are singletons and the top ten take approximately 10%. The sequenced sample consisted of blood. The receptor source for this set is a woman aged 25-40 years in good health.

This clonotype has more than one count but fewer than ten. This chain links TRBV4-1 with TRBJ2-3; 9 bases agree with TRBD2. The length of the CDR3 is 21 residues. Germline assignment: CDR1 MGHRA and CDR2 YSYEKL. Trimming took 2 bases from V and 1 from J; bases not matched to a gene: 19. CDR3 sequence reads: CASSQRDTLAGLVGGTDTQYF. DNA of the CDR3: TGCGCCAGCAGCCAACGGGATACTCTAGCGGGGCTAGTGGGGGGCACAGATACGCAGTATTTT.

This clonotype was detected a few times. V is TRBV15 and J is TRBJ2-7; 7 bases match TRBD1. Germline values: CDR1 LNHNV, CDR2 YYDKDF (reference sequence). Germline trimming cut 3 bases from V and 6 bases from J; bases unmatched to any gene: 8. The CDR3 is 14 amino acids. This chain's CDR3 is CATSRRNGQAEQYF. Here the CDR3 DNA reads TGTGCCACCAGCAGGCGAAACGGACAGGCCGAGCAGTACTTC.

In its sample, this clonotype is medium-sized (0.01 to 0.1%). The chain couples TRBV4-2 to TRBJ1-2; the match to TRBD1 covers 12 bases. The CDR3 has 15 amino acids. Germline V CDR1 and CDR2: LGHNA, YNFKEQ. Germline trimming cut 5 bases from V and 6 bases from J; bases unmatched to any gene: 7. Here the CDR3 DNA reads TGTGCCAGCAGCTTGACCGGGACAGGGGGCGATGGCTACACCTTC. It translates to CASSLTGTGGDGYTF.

The chain uses TRBV7-3 and TRBJ2-3; D gene ambiguous. The germline gives CDR1 SGHTA, CDR2 FQGTGA. This CDR3 is 14 amino acids long. The V and J ends lost 2 bases and 4 bases respectively, with 10 bases between them. CDR3 sequence: CASSLRGSPDTQYF. The CDR3 DNA is TGTGCCAGCAGCTTACGAGGCAGCCCAGATACGCAGTATTTT.

This clonotype has just a few counts. The chain couples TRBV27 to TRBJ1-1; D not resolved. Germline CDR1 reads MNHEY; CDR2 reads SMNVEV (reference sequence). The CDR3 covers 13 residues. Trimming left V 0 bases short and J 6 bases short, with 8 bases between. CDR3 in amino acids: CASSLSGYAEAFF. CDR3 coding DNA: TGTGCCAGCAGTTTATCGGGGTATGCTGAAGCTTTCTTT.

This clonotype was seen only a few times. The chain carries TRBV6-1 and TRBJ1-1; D remains ambiguous. The germline V and J ends were trimmed by 5 bases and 4 bases, with 14 bases remaining between them. The CDR3 loop spans 14 amino acids. From germline, CDR1 is MNHNS and CDR2 SASEGT. CDR3 amino acids: CASSSTRASTEAFF. CDR3 nucleotides: TGTGCCAGCAGTTCTACCCGGGCCTCCACTGAAGCTTTCTTT.

In its sample, this clonotype was seen once. The chain couples TRBV5-5 to TRBJ2-1; 9 bases fit TRBD2. The trim removed 4 bases at V and 0 bases at J, leaving 14 bases unmatched. The CDR3 has 19 amino acids. Germline CDR1 reads SGHKS; CDR2 reads YYEKEE (reference sequence). Here the CDR3 reads CASSTSPPSGKSSYNEQFF. Written as DNA, the CDR3 is TGTGCCAGCAGCACCAGTCCCCCTAGCGGGAAGAGCTCCTACAATGAGCAGTTCTTC.

This chain joins TRBV5-1 and TRBJ2-5; 14 nucleotides match TRBD2. Germline V CDR1 and CDR2: SGHRS, YFSETQ. The CDR3 consists of 17 residues. After removal of 0 bases from V and 4 bases from J, the junction contained 5 bases not matched to a gene. The CDR3, as DNA: TGCGCCAGCAGCTTGGGCAAAGGACTAGCGGGAGGAGAGACCCAGTACTTC. It yields the protein CASSLGKGLAGGETQYF.

This clonotype showed up many times. The rearrangement joins TRBV29-1 to TRBJ2-7; 8 nucleotides match TRBD1. Germline V lookup: CDR1 SQVTM, CDR2 ANQGSEA. This CDR3 spans 14 amino acids. V dropped 4 bases and J dropped 2; count of bases not matched to a gene: 7. For the CDR3, the DNA is TGCAGCGTTGTTCCCTCGGACAGGGCCTACGAGCAGTACTTC. It specifies CSVVPSDRAYEQYF.

The chain carries TRBV9 and TRBJ1-1; TRBD1 is a possible D gene (6 bases). This CDR3 contains 16 residues. Looked up from germline, CDR1 is SGDLS and CDR2 is YYNGEE. Trimming shortened V by 0 bases and J by 1 base, and 13 bases separated the two germline ends. The chain's CDR3 is CASSVGPRTENTEAFF. For the CDR3, the DNA is TGTGCCAGCAGCGTAGGGCCCCGGACAGAGAACACTGAAGCTTTCTTT.

This clonotype was found many times. V usage is TRBV18 and J usage is TRBJ2-5, with D perhaps matching TRBD2 (5 bases). With 6 bases removed from V and 2 bases from J, the gap between germline ends came to 13 bases. Germline-derived CDR1 and CDR2 are KGHSH and LQKENI. This CDR3 spans 14 amino acids. The DNA of the CDR3 is TGTGCCAGCTCCCCAGCCGGGGTTCAAGAGACCCAGTACTTC. This codes for CASSPAGVQETQYF.

In its sample, this clonotype was seen a few times. The rearrangement uses TRBV7-6 and TRBJ2-5; 7 bases match TRBD1. The CDR3 runs 14 residues. The germline gives CDR1 SGHVS, CDR2 FNYEAQ. The ends lost 5 bases at V and 5 bases at J; junction bases unmatched: 8. The CDR3: CASSTGTASETQYF. CDR3 nucleotide sequence: TGTGCCAGCAGCACCGGGACAGCCAGCGAGACCCAGTACTTC.

V gene TRBV5-1 combines with J gene TRBJ2-1, with 13 bases aligning to TRBD2. CDR3 length: 15 residues. V shed 6 bases and J 8 bases; nucleotides not matched to a gene: 8. Germline CDR1 SGHRS, CDR2 YFSETQ. The CDR3 spells CASNSGTSGTDEQFF. The CDR3 DNA sequence: TGCGCCAGCAACTCCGGGACTAGCGGGACGGATGAGCAGTTCTTC.

This clonotype was observed a few times. The rearrangement links TRBV5-6 to TRBJ2-6; no clear D. The CDR3 has 18 residues. The V and J ends lost 4 bases and 2 bases respectively, with 19 bases between them. Germline V CDR1 and CDR2: SGHDT, YYEEEE. The DNA for the CDR3 is TGTGCCAGCAGCCCAACACCCGGGCACCTTGCTGGGGCCAACGTCCTGACTTTC. The encoded protein is CASSPTPGHLAGANVLTF. Looking up the rest from reference TRBV5-6 and TRBJ2-6 gives the full variable domain: DAGVTQSPTHLIKTRGQQVTLRCSPKSGHDTVSWYQQALGQGPQFIFQYYEEEERQRGNFPDRFSGHQFPNYSSELNVNALLLGDSALYLCASSPTPGHLAGANVLTFGAGSRLTVL.

The V gene is TRBV5-6, the J gene TRBJ1-2, with 7 bases fitting TRBD1. V lost 2 bases to trimming and J lost 6 bases; unmatched junction nucleotides: 7. Germline CDR1 is SGHDT and CDR2 is YYEEEE. This CDR3 has 14 residues. The chain's CDR3 is CASSFTGQLDGYTF. CDR3 DNA sequence: TGTGCCAGCAGCTTTACGGGACAGCTTGATGGCTACACCTTC.

The chain joins TRBV6-4 to TRBJ2-1; D unclear. Germline V gives CDR1 MRHNA, CDR2 SNTAGT. Trimming removed 3 bases at V and 8 bases at J, with 20 bases between. The CDR3 covers 16 residues. The CDR3 region is CASSEKSEEVRDEQFF. CDR3 sequence (DNA): TGTGCCAGCAGTGAAAAGTCCGAAGAGGTCCGGGATGAGCAGTTCTTC.

A few counts support this clonotype. The V gene is TRBV5-1, the J gene TRBJ2-1, with no clear D. V was trimmed by 1 base and J by 8 bases, leaving 16 bases between them. The CDR3 spans 15 residues. From germline, CDR1 is SGHRS and CDR2 YFSETQ. CDR3 protein: CASSLTDLALDEQFF. As DNA, the CDR3 is TGCGCCAGCAGCTTGACTGATTTAGCTCTGGATGAGCAGTTCTTC.

This chain connects TRBV6-5 to TRBJ2-2, with 9 bases lining up with TRBD1. V was pared by 0 bases and J by 8 bases, with 7 bases of the junction left unmatched. Germline CDR1 is MNHEY and CDR2 is SVGAGI. The CDR3 loop spans 16 amino acids. CDR3 sequence (DNA): TGTGCCAGCAGTTACTCGCCCGGGACAGGGTCGGGGGAGCTGTTTTTT. Amino acids: CASSYSPGTGSGELFF.

This sequence joins TRBV6-1 and TRBJ2-4; 8 bases agree with TRBD2. This CDR3 is 16 amino acids long. Germline trimming cut 2 bases from V and 8 bases from J; bases unmatched to any gene: 11. CDR1 MNHNS and CDR2 SASEGT come from the germline V gene. CDR3 region: CASSESLGTSKDIQYF. CDR3 DNA sequence: TGTGCCAGCAGTGAATCCCTGGGGACTAGTAAGGACATTCAGTACTTC.

The chain combines TRBV21-1 with TRBJ2-1; TRBD2 is taken as the D call from the table, unchecked against the DNA. TRBV21-1 is listed as a pseudogene. The CDR3 has 16 amino acids. The CDR3 sequence: CASSIALAGGVREQFF. For the CDR3, the DNA is TGTGCCAGCAGCATCGCGCTAGCGGGAGGAGTACGTGAGCAGTTCTTC.

This sequence joins TRBV14 and TRBJ1-2, with D maybe TRBD1 (5 bases). In germline, CDR1 is SGHDN, CDR2 FVKESK. The CDR3 loop spans 16 amino acids. The germline V and J ends were trimmed by 2 bases and 6 bases, with 19 bases remaining between them. CDR3 loop: CASSQIGSRESDGYTF. For the CDR3, the DNA is TGTGCCAGCAGCCAAATTGGGAGCAGGGAGAGCGATGGCTACACCTTC.

This clonotype was counted at least ten times. The chain employs TRBV5-1 and TRBJ1-2; tentatively, D is TRBD1 (5 bases). The CDR3 runs to 13 residues. Per the germline V gene, CDR1 is SGHRS and CDR2 is YFSETQ. The ends were cut back, 4 bases at V and 5 bases at J, with 12 bases in the middle. CDR3: CASSLGGEYGYTF. CDR3 sequence (DNA): TGCGCCAGCAGCCTCGGGGGGGAGTATGGCTACACCTTC.

This CDR3 is CASSWGPGRRIPYEQYF. CDR3 in DNA: TGTGCCAGCAGCTGGGGCCCGGGACGGAGGATCCCCTACGAGCAGTACTTC. The chain links TRBV5-5 to TRBJ2-7; D may match TRBD1 or TRBD2 (5 bases each). V lost 3 bases, J lost 2 bases, and 21 bases lay in between. Germline V gives CDR1 SGHKS, CDR2 YYEKEE (reference sequence). This CDR3 has 17 residues. The variable domain in full, with the rest retrieved from reference TRBV5-5 and TRBJ2-7, is DAGVTQSPTHLIKTRGQQVTLRCSPISGHKSVSWYQQVLGQGPQFIFQYYEKEERGRGNFPDRFSARQFPNYSSELNVNALLLGDSALYLCASSWGPGRRIPYEQYFGPGTRLTVT.

The rearrangement uses TRBV6-5 and TRBJ2-3, with D tentatively TRBD1 (5 bases). Between the trimmed V and J ends, which lost 4 bases and 10 bases, there was a span of 15 bases. The CDR3 runs 13 residues. Germline assignment: CDR1 MNHEY and CDR2 SVGAGI. The CDR3 loop is CASSFSSQGAQYF. In nucleotides, the CDR3 is TGTGCCAGCAGTTTCTCCTCTCAAGGGGCGCAGTATTTT.

The rearrangement joins TRBV20-1 to TRBJ2-4, with TRBD2 matching over 8 bases. The J call could be wrong; TRBJ2-7 is a better fit for the DNA end. The CDR3 extends over 15 amino acids. Germline values: CDR1 DFQATT, CDR2 SNEGSKA (reference sequence). DNA of the CDR3: TGCAGTGCCCCGAAGATGGTAGCGGGAACTTACGAGCAGTACTTC. Its protein is CSAPKMVAGTYEQYF.

The chain couples TRBV20-1 to TRBJ2-1; D is possibly TRBD1 (5 bases). Germline V gene lookup returns CDR1 DFQATT and CDR2 SNEGSKA (reference sequence). V lost 7 bases and J lost 0, with 13 bases in between. The CDR3 extends over 14 amino acids. CDR3 protein: CSGRAVSSYNEQFF. The CDR3 nucleotides read TGCAGTGGCAGGGCGGTTAGCTCCTACAATGAGCAGTTCTTC.

The V and J genes are TRBV9 and TRBJ2-7, with 7 bases lining up with TRBD2. Near its end, the DNA agrees better with TRBJ2-5, so the J call may be wrong. The CDR3 spans 16 residues. The germline CDR1 and CDR2 sequences are SGDLS and YYNGEE. CDR3 coding DNA: TGTGCCAGCACTTGGGGGGACGGGGAGGGAGGCGAGACCCAGTACTTC. Translating gives CASTWGDGEGGETQYF.

This clonotype was observed a handful of times. At one boundary the junction diverges from the germline segment, which might be a read error. The CDR3 spells CASSPTGQGYTSYDYTF. CDR3 coding DNA: TGTGCCAGCAGTCCTACGGGACAGGGCTACACCTCCTATGACTACACCTTC. The chain recombines TRBV28 with TRBJ1-2; 9 bases line up with TRBD1. Germline CDR1 and CDR2: MDHEN and SYDVKM. The CDR3 runs 17 residues.

J is TRBJ2-1 and V is TRBV20-1, with 13 positions matching TRBD2. V was pared by 3 bases and J by 12 bases, with 8 bases of the junction left unmatched. This CDR3 is 14 amino acids long. CDR1 is DFQATT, CDR2 SNEGSKA, per germline (reference sequence). The CDR3 region is CSASPGTSGKGQFF. The CDR3 DNA reads as TGCAGTGCTAGTCCCGGGACTAGCGGGAAGGGGCAGTTCTTC.

Points on this clonotype: A read error may be the cause here, since a much bigger clone is one base away. The rearrangement joins TRBV20-1 to TRBJ2-3; 8 nucleotides align to TRBD2. The CDR3 runs 15 residues. Germline CDR1 and CDR2: DFQATT and SNEGSKA (reference sequence). The CDR3 is CSARVGGAGTGTQYF. The CDR3 nucleotides are TGCAGTGCTAGAGTCGGGGGGGCCGGCACAGGTACGCAGTATTTT.